This is a list of T cell receptor beta chains from one sample in a study of CD8 T cells in Susac syndrome. MiXCR, applied by TCRdb to the immunoSEQ multiplex PCR reads, yields one record per CDR3 protein. In the table there are roughly 200,000 distinct CDR3 sequences, about 93% of which are singletons. Sequenced material: CD4+ T cells from PBMCs. The receptors derive from a human donor with Susac syndrome. The CDR3 runs from the conserved cysteine through the conserved F or W.

length,V,CDR3
12,TRBV20-1,CSARDTAYEQYF
15,TRBV30,CAWSKVGGRNQPQHF
11,TRBV30,CAWSRGNEQYF
14,TRBV25-1,CASRSQAGDEKLFF
13,TRBV12-3/TRBV12-4,CASSAKRGDTQYF
18,TRBV29-1,CSVPLQRTGLSVFDGYTF
15,TRBV28,CASSMRLAGPDEQFF
14,TRBV28,CASSGGTDRLGYTF
15,TRBV20-1,CSAPHPGTAQETQYF
15,TRBV30,CAWSVRFGRTDTQYF
15,TRBV5-1,CASSLAPGGGGEQYF
15,TRBV30,CAWSEGGVGNQPQHF
14,TRBV29-1,CSVRGTGRGETQYF
13,TRBV6-6,CASSWDSSYEQYF
14,TRBV10-3,CAISERLDYNEQFF
13,TRBV30,CAWSVGSRGIQYF
15,TRBV20-1,CSARDSGGVTDTQYF
12,TRBV3-1,CASSPPSETQYF
13,TRBV11-2,CASSLTGLQPQHF
12,TRBV24-1,CATRGPNTEAFF
21,TRBV30,CAWTRRINLGLEGSNTGELFF
18,TRBV15,CATSREIEIGAGNEKLFF